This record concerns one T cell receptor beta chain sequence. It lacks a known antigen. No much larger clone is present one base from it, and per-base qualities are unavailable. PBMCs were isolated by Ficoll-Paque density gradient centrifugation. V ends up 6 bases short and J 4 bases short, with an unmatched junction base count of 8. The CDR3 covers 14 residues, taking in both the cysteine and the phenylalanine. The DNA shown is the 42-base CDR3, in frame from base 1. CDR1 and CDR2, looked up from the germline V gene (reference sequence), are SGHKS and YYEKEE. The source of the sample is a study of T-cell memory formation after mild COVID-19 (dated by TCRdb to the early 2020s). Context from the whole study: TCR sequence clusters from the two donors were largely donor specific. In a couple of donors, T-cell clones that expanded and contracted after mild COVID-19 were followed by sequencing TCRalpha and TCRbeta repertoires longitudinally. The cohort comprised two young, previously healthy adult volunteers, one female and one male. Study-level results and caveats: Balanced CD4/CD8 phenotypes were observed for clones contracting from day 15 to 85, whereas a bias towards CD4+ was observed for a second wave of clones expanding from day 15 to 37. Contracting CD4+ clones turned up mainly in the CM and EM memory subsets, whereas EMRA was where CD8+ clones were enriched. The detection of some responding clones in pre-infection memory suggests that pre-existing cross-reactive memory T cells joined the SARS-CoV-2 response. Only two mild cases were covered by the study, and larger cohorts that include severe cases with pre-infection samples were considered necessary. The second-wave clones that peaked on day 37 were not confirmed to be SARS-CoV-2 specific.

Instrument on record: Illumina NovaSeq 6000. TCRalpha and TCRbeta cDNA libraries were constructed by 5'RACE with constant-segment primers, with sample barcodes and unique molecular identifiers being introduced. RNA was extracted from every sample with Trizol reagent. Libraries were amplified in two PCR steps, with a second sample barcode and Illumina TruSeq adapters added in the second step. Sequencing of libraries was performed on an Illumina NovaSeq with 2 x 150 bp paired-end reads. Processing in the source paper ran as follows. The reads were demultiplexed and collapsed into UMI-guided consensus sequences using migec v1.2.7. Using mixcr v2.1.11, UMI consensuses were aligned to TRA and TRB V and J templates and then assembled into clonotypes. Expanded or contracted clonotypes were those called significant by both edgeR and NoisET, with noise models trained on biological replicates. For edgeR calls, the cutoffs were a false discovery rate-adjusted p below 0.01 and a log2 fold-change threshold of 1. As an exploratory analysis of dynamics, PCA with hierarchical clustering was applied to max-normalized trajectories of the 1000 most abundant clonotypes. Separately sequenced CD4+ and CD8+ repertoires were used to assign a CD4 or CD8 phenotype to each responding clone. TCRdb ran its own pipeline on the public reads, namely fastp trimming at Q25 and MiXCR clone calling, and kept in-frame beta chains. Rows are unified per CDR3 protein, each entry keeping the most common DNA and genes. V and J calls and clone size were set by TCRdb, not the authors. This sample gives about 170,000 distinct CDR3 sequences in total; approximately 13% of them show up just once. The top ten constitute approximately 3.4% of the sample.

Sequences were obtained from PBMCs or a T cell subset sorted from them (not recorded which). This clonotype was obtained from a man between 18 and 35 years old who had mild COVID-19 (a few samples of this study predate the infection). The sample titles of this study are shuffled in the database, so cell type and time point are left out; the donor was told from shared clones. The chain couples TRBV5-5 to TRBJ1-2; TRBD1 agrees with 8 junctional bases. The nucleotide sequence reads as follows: TGTGCCAGCACCCGCGGCCAGGGGGCCTATGGCTACACCTTC. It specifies CASTRGQGAYGYTF.